One sample yielded the 23 T cell receptor beta chains listed below, sequenced in a study of T-cell reconstitution after alpha-beta-depleted transplantation in children. Unique molecular identifiers were used in preparing the TCRbeta library. TCRdb recomputed calls from the PCR reads with MiXCR, one row per CDR3 protein. This sample has about a million distinct CDR3 sequences, with roughly 29% found just once. The specimen comprised PBMCs, mostly from graft donor cells, sampled 360 days after TCRalphabeta/CD19-depleted stem cell transplant. The receptors shown here come from a boy younger than two who had a stem cell transplant for SCID, so the T cells may come from the graft donor.

The chain carries TRBV7-9 and TRBJ2-7; 8 bases are shared with TRBD2. Germline CDR1 and CDR2: SEHNR and FQNEAQ (reference sequence). Trimming at V came to 4 bases and at J to 1 base, leaving 3 bases not matched to a gene. CDR3 size: 14 residues. The CDR3 protein is CASSYSGESYEQYF. For the CDR3, the DNA is TGTGCCAGCAGCTATAGCGGGGAATCCTACGAGCAGTACTTC.

This clonotype was seen ten or more times. The chain joins TRBV10-3 to TRBJ2-1; no reliable D call. Trimming stripped 11 bases from V and 2 bases from J, with 13 bases between. The CDR3 is made up of 13 amino acids. Germline-derived CDR1 and CDR2 are ENHRY and SYGVKD. The CDR3 bases are TGTGCCCACCGACCGTCCCCCTACAATGAGCAGTTCTTC. Translation gives CAHRPSPYNEQFF.

V is TRBV12-3 or TRBV12-4 and J is TRBJ2-1, with 7 bases identical to TRBD1. The trim removed 5 bases at V and 1 base at J, leaving 8 bases unmatched. This CDR3 is 16 amino acids long. CDR3 region: CASSPYSGQSYNEQFF. For the CDR3, the DNA is TGTGCCAGCAGTCCCTACTCGGGACAGTCCTACAATGAGCAGTTCTTC.

This clonotype was found once. The rearrangement uses TRBV28 and TRBJ1-2; 10 bases map to TRBD1. V dropped 5 bases and J dropped 8; count of bases not matched to a gene: 8. Looked up from germline, CDR1 is MDHEN and CDR2 is SYDVKM. This CDR3 contains 14 residues. As DNA, the CDR3 is TGTGCCAGCAGTGGCCGGGACAGGGGTCGAGGCTACACCTTC. Encoded protein: CASSGRDRGRGYTF.

The chain employs TRBV6-5 and TRBJ1-1, with D uncertain. The V gene's germline CDR1 is MNHEY and CDR2 SVGAGI. This CDR3 has 14 residues. V was trimmed by 0 bases and J by 6 bases, leaving 11 bases between them. CDR3 region: CASSYSAESPEAFF. CDR3 sequence (DNA): TGTGCCAGCAGTTACTCGGCCGAAAGCCCTGAAGCTTTCTTT.

The rearrangement uses TRBV5-5 and TRBJ2-7; 9 bases are a match to TRBD1. Per germline, CDR1 SGHKS and CDR2 YYEKEE (reference sequence). The CDR3 runs to 15 residues. The J segment lost 6 bases and the V segment lost 0 bases, leaving 7 bases of the junction unmatched. The DNA of the CDR3 is TGTGCCAGCAGCTTGGCTGGGACAGGGACCCTCGAGCAGTACTTC. Translating gives CASSLAGTGTLEQYF.

This clonotype was seen more than once but under ten times. This rearrangement joins TRBV20-1 to TRBJ2-5; D uncertain. Trimming left V 0 bases short and J 1 base short, with 6 bases between. This CDR3 region has 13 residues. Germline CDR1 reads DFQATT; CDR2 reads SNEGSKA (reference sequence). CDR3 nucleotides: TGCAGTGCTAGAGACCCAGGCCAAGAGACCCAGTACTTC. This translates into CSARDPGQETQYF.

The V gene is TRBV5-1, the J gene TRBJ2-3, with a weak D call TRBD2 (6 bases). This CDR3 is 13 amino acids long. Deletions cut 3 bases from V and 11 bases from J, with 16 bases between. Germline V CDR1 and CDR2: SGHRS, YFSETQ. CDR3 loop: CASSWDGDSGQYF. For the CDR3, the DNA is TGCGCCAGCAGCTGGGACGGGGACTCGGGGCAGTATTTT.

This clonotype showed up just a few times. The chain joins TRBV28 to TRBJ2-1; D call uncertain. CDR3 size: 13 residues. The V end lost 3 bases, the J end lost 5 bases, and 8 bases lay between the germline ends. Looked up from germline, CDR1 is MDHEN and CDR2 is SYDVKM. Here the CDR3 DNA reads TGTGCCAGCAGTTTTATTCCCCACAATGAGCAGTTCTTC. Translation gives CASSFIPHNEQFF.

The table lists this clonotype with a few counts. The CDR3 loop reads CASSGQVAYEQYF. CDR3 nucleotide sequence: TGCGCCAGCAGCGGACAGGTAGCCTACGAGCAGTACTTC. This sequence joins TRBV5-1 and TRBJ2-7; 7 bases are shared with TRBD1. This CDR3 has 13 amino acids. With V trimmed by 4 bases and J by 2 bases, 3 bases remained unmatched. The germline V gene encodes CDR1 SGHRS and CDR2 YFSETQ. The complete variable domain, with remaining parts taken from reference TRBV5-1 and TRBJ2-7, reads KAGVTQTPRYLIKTRGQQVTLSCSPISGHRSVSWYQQTPGQGLQFLFEYFSETQRNKGNFPGRFSGRQFSNSRSEMNVSTLELGDSALYLCASSGQVAYEQYFGPGTRLTVT.

V gene TRBV18 combines with J gene TRBJ1-1, with TRBD1 as a possible D gene (5 bases). CDR3 length: 15 amino acids. Trimming removed 3 bases at V and 4 bases at J, with 15 bases between. Germline V gene data show CDR1 as KGHSH and CDR2 as LQKENI. CDR3 DNA: TGTGCCAGCTCACCGCTTCACCGGGGGGGCACTGAAGCTTTCTTT. It specifies CASSPLHRGGTEAFF.

The chain uses TRBV7-9 and TRBJ2-5; a weak D match, TRBD2 (5 bases). CDR1 and CDR2 from the germline V gene are SEHNR and FQNEAQ (reference sequence). The CDR3 covers 14 residues. The germline V and J ends were trimmed by 8 bases and 5 bases, with 18 bases remaining between them. CDR3 sequence reads: CASAHRLSSETQYF. CDR3 DNA sequence: TGTGCCAGCGCCCATCGACTGTCTAGCGAGACCCAGTACTTC.

V usage is TRBV20-1 and J usage is TRBJ2-5; 8 nucleotides match TRBD1. V lost 6 bases and J lost 3; bases outside the gene matches: 15. From germline, CDR1 is DFQATT and CDR2 SNEGSKA (reference sequence). The length of the CDR3 is 16 residues. The CDR3 sequence: CSARGERDRREETQYF. The CDR3, as DNA: TGCAGTGCGCGCGGTGAAAGGGACAGGAGAGAAGAGACCCAGTACTTC.

The chain links TRBV15 to TRBJ2-7, with TRBD1 as a possible D gene (6 bases). CDR1 and CDR2 (germline): LNHNV, YYDKDF (reference sequence). V was shortened by 2 bases and J by 3 bases, with 14 bases between the two germline ends. The CDR3 has 15 residues. In nucleotides, the CDR3 is TGTGCCACCAGCAGACCAGGGGATCCCCTCTACGAGCAGTACTTC. Translating it yields CATSRPGDPLYEQYF.

The chain links TRBV2 to TRBJ2-1; 9 bases match TRBD1. V gave up 6 bases and J gave up 1 base; unmatched junction bases: 4. The V gene's germline CDR1 is SNHLY and CDR2 FYNNEI. The length of the CDR3 is 15 residues. DNA for the CDR3: TGTGCCAGCAGACTCGGGACAGGGTCCTACAATGAGCAGTTCTTC. Amino acids: CASRLGTGSYNEQFF.

The J gene is TRBJ2-4, the V gene TRBV5-6; the D call may be TRBD1 or TRBD2 (6 bases each). The V and J ends lost 1 base and 3 bases respectively, with 11 bases between them. This CDR3 is built from 15 residues. Germline CDR1 reads SGHDT; CDR2 reads YYEEEE. CDR3 residues: CASSLTGAGKNIQYF. The CDR3 DNA reads as TGTGCCAGCAGCTTGACGGGGGCCGGCAAAAACATTCAGTACTTC.

The chain uses TRBV30 and TRBJ2-1; 11 nucleotides agree with TRBD2. Germline assignment: CDR1 GTSNPN and CDR2 SVGIG (reference sequence). With V trimmed by 4 bases and J by 8 bases, 4 bases remained unmatched. The CDR3 is 13 amino acids. The CDR3 DNA reads as TGTGCCTGGAATAGCGGGGGGGCCGATGAGCAGTTCTTC. This codes for CAWNSGGADEQFF.

This clonotype was counted ten times or more. J is TRBJ2-1 and V is TRBV21-1. TRBV21-1 is deemed a pseudogene. The CDR3 totals 17 residues. This chain's CDR3 is CASGEKGCLGFYNEQFF. The DNA for the CDR3 is TGTGCCAGCGGGGAAAAGGGTTGCCTGGGATTCTACAATGAGCAGTTCTTC.

The rearrangement uses TRBV20-1 and TRBJ1-2; TRBD1 might be the D (6 bases). From germline, CDR1 is DFQATT and CDR2 SNEGSKA (reference sequence). The germline V and J ends were trimmed by 1 base and 4 bases, with 10 bases remaining between them. This CDR3 is 13 amino acids long. CDR3 amino acids: CSARVGQSYGYTF. For the CDR3, the DNA is TGCAGTGCTAGAGTCGGACAGAGCTATGGCTACACCTTC.

This clonotype has just a few counts. The V call is TRBV20-1, the J call TRBJ2-5; D is possibly TRBD2 (5 bases). The length of the CDR3 is 14 residues. Trimming pared 6 bases from V and 2 bases from J, leaving 16 bases between. In germline, CDR1 is DFQATT, CDR2 SNEGSKA (reference sequence). The DNA for the CDR3 is TGCAGTGCCCGGGGAGCCGCCTTTCAAGAGACCCAGTACTTC. Translated, it gives CSARGAAFQETQYF.

Only a few counts were recorded for this clonotype. A junction end diverges from the germline sequence, so it may reflect a read error. As DNA, the CDR3 is TGTGCCAGCAGCCAGCCGTGGGACAGGGGGTCGAAGACCGGGGAGCTGTTTTTT. Its protein product is CASSQPWDRGSKTGELFF. The chain carries TRBV11-1 and TRBJ2-2; 11 bases fit TRBD1. The CDR3 length is 18 residues. Germline V gene data show CDR1 as SGHAT and CDR2 as FQDESV (reference sequence).

The chain recombines TRBV6-1 with TRBJ1-2, with D maybe TRBD1 (6 bases). The CDR3 is 13 residues long. Germline V lookup: CDR1 MNHNS, CDR2 SASEGT. The V end lost 6 bases, the J end lost 0 bases, and 8 bases lay between the germline ends. The CDR3 coding sequence is TGTGCCAGCAGGGACAGCGCTAACTATGGCTACACCTTC. Translated, it gives CASRDSANYGYTF.

The chain uses TRBV12-3 or TRBV12-4 and TRBJ2-7; D uncertain. Trimming pared 6 bases from V and 5 bases from J, leaving 20 bases between. The CDR3 length is 15 residues. This CDR3 reads CASSLRRTQWDEQYF. CDR3 in DNA: TGTGCCAGCAGCCTTAGACGGACCCAATGGGACGAGCAGTACTTC.